This T cell receptor beta chain was observed in a study of shared clonotypes between healthy human individuals. Points from the study as a whole: Larger estimated richness was generally recorded for naive subsets relative to memory subsets. Relative to clonotypes present in all four donors, those not shared had lower generation probabilities.

This CDR3 contains 14 residues. Germline V CDR1 and CDR2: SNHLY, FYNNEI. Trimming pared 7 bases from V and 1 base from J, leaving 14 bases between. Using immunoSEQ multiplex PCR, the repertoire was profiled, and TCRdb retains in-frame clones only, with some absent. The sample carries 180,000 or so clones, roughly 93% recorded once. A word on this clone: The antigen is undetermined.

Those who donated were healthy HIV-negative adults, with no recent acute infections or vaccinations reported. This sequence originates from a young woman in good health. Sequenced sample: naive CD4+ T cells sorted from blood. As to subset: CD45RA+ positively selected. The rearrangement joins TRBV2 to TRBJ2-7; D is undetermined. As DNA, the CDR3 is TGTGCCAGCATAGGAGAGAGAGGATCCTACGAGCAGTACTTC. Its protein product is CASIGERGSYEQYF.